This entry is about one TCR beta chain. Its antigen specificity is not known. Nothing much larger sits one base from this clone, and base qualities are not available. This sample was taken from a study of T cells in localized non-small cell lung cancer (dated by TCRdb to the early 2020s). For context, the study as a whole: Comparing tumors with uninvolved tumor-adjacent lungs, the study looked at the T cell repertoires of roughly 250 patients with early-stage NSCLC. The cohort comprised 200 to 300 treatment-naïve NSCLC patients with resected, localized lung tumors. Of the NSCLC patients, fewer than 150 were male and around 99 were female, and the mean age was approximately 66 years.

Study-level results and caveats: Because the study design was exploratory, TCR variables were selected using unadjusted p-values without false-discovery rate correction. Because multi-region tumor sequencing was not performed, intratumor heterogeneity could not be ruled out. Longer overall survival was associated with higher T cell density in blood, whereas shorter survival was associated with higher clonality in adjacent lung. A median of about 53 of the top 100 tumor clones were detected in paired uninvolved adjacent lung, and around 27 of these tumor clones were also found among the top 100 clones of the paired uninvolved adjacent lung. Uninvolved tumor-adjacent lung showed the highest T cell clonality, higher than tumor, which suggests more focused antigenic responses in the uninvolved tumor-adjacent lung.

Including the terminal cysteine and phenylalanine, the CDR3 comprises 15 residues. Kept here is only the CDR3 DNA, which spans 45 bases and is read in frame from base 1. As encoded in the germline V gene, CDR1 is SGHDT while CDR2 is YYEEEE. V was cut back by 2 bases and J by 4 bases, leaving a gap of 15 bases between them. At diagnosis, peripheral blood, uninvolved tumor-adjacent lung and tumor were collected and were preserved as a mix of fresh-frozen and FFPE material. Blood samples were analyzed as peripheral blood mononuclear cells for TCR repertoire profiling. TCR beta CDR3 regions were sequenced from DNA using the immunoSEQ Assay. As for the authors' bioinformatics: T cell density was computed as TCR beta template counts normalized to usable DNA estimated by amplifying housekeeping genes. Richness was estimated with the preseqR package, extrapolating to 400,000 templates for PBMC samples and 120,000 templates for tissue samples. Clonality was calculated as one minus Pielou's evenness. To identify tissue-enriched TCRs, differential abundance testing was run on productive amino-acid clonotypes with a minimum total count of 5 and an alpha of 0.1. Repertoire overlap between compartments was quantified with the Jaccard Index and Morisita Overlap Index. GLIPH grouped TCR beta CDR3s together with public tetramer-defined viral CDR3s, and a viral motif had to include at least three viral sequences and show V-gene enrichment. TCRdb obtained this table from immuneACCESS and retained in-frame rearrangements with V and J assigned. These tables miss some clones; where compared with another copy, unresolved V genes account for less than half of the shortfall, and the remainder is unexplained. That table is the source of V, J and clone size, and D and trimming were worked out from the DNA. This sample holds 70,000 to 90,000 clones; about 84% were observed only once. The ten largest clones add up to roughly 9.8% of the sample.

Recombination connected TRBV5-6 to TRBJ2-5; 6 matching bases give a weak D call of TRBD2. The sequence derives from a female donor of 60 years or more with stage I lung adenocarcinoma. The starting material was peripheral blood, obtained before any cancer treatment. The bases read TGTGCCAGCAGCTTATGGGGGAGGTCTACAGAGACCCAGTACTTC. Translated, this is CASSLWGRSTETQYF.